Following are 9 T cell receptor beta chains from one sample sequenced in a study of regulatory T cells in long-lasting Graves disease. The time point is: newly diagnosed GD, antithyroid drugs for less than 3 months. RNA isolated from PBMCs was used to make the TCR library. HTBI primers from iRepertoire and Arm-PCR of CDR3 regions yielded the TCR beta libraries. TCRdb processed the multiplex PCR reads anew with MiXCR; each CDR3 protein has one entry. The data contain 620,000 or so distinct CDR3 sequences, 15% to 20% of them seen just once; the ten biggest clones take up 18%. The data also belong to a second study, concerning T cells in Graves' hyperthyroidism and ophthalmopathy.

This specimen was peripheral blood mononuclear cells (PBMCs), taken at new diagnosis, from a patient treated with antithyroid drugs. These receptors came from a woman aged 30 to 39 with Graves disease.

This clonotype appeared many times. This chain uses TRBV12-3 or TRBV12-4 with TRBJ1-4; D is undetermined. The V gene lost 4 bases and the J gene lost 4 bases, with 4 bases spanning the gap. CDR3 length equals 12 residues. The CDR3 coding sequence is TGTGCCAGCAGTTGGAGTAATGAAAAACTGTTTTTT. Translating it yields CASSWSNEKLFF.

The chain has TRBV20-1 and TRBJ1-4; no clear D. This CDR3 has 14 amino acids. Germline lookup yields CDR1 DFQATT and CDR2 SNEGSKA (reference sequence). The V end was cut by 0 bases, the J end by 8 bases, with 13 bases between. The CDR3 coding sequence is TGCAGTGCTAGAGATTCGGGGTACGGGGAAAAACTGTTTTTT. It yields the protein CSARDSGYGEKLFF.

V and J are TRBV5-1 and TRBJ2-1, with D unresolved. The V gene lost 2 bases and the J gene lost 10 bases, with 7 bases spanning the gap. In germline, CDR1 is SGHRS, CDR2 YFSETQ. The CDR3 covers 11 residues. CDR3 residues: CASSFQWEQFF. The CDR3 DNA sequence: TGCGCCAGCAGCTTCCAATGGGAGCAGTTCTTC.

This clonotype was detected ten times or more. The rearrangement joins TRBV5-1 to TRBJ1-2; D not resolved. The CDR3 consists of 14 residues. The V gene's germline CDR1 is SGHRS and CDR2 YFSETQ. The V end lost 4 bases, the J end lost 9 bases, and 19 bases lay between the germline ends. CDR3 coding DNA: TGCGCCAGCAGCCTGGTAACGGACTATGATAGCTACACCTTC. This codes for CASSLVTDYDSYTF.

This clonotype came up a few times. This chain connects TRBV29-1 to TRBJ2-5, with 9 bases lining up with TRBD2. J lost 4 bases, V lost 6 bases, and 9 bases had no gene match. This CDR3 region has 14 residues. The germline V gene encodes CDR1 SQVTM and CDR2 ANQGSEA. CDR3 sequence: CSVRPGLARETQYF. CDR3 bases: TGCAGCGTCCGACCGGGACTAGCCCGAGAGACCCAGTACTTC.

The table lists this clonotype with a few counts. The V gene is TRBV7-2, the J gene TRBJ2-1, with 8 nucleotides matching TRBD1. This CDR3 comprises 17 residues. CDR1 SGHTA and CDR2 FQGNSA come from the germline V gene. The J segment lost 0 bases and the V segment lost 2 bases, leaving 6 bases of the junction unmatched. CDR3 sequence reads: CASSLLPTGGSYNEQFF. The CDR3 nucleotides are TGTGCCAGCAGCTTATTGCCCACAGGGGGCTCCTACAATGAGCAGTTCTTC.

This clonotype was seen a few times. The CDR3 DNA sequence: TGTGCCAGCAGCCAAAGGGGAGCTGAAGCTTTCTTT. Its protein product is CASSQRGAEAFF. The genes are TRBV3-1 and TRBJ1-1; D may be TRBD1 (5 bases). This CDR3 contains 12 residues. The V gene's germline CDR1 is LGHDT and CDR2 YNNKEL (reference sequence). The V and J ends lost 2 bases and 6 bases respectively, with 7 bases between them. The full variable domain, completed using reference TRBV3-1 and TRBJ1-1, is DTAVSQTPKYLVTQMGNDKSIKCEQNLGHDTMYWYKQDSKKFLKIMFSYNNKELIINETVPNRFSPKSPDKAHLNLHINSLELGDSAVYFCASSQRGAEAFFGQGTRLTVV.

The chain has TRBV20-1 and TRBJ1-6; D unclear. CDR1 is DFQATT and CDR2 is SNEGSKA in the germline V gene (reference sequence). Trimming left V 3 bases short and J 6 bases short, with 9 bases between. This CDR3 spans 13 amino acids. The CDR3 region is CSASRRTNSPLHF. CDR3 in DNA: TGCAGTGCTAGTCGACGGACTAATTCACCCCTCCACTTT.

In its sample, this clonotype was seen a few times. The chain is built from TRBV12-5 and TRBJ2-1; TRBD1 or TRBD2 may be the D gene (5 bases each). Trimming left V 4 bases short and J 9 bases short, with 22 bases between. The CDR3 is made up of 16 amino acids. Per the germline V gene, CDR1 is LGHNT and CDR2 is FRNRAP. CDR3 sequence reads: CASGSGASSFNSEQFF. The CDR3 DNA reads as TGTGCTAGTGGTTCCGGGGCCTCTAGCTTTAATAGTGAGCAGTTCTTC.